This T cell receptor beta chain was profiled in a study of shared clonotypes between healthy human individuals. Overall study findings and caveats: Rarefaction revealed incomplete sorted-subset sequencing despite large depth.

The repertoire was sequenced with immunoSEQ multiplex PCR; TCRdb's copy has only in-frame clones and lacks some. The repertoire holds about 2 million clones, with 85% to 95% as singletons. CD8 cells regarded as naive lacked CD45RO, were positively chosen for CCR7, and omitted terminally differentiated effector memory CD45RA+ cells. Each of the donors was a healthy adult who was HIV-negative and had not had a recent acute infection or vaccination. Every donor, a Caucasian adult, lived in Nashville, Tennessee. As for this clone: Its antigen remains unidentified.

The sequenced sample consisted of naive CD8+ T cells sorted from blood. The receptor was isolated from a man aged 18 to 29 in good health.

The CDR3 coding sequence is TGTGCCAGCAGCTTAAGGGGCCAACAGGGAGTACCCTACAATGAGCAGTTCTTC. This translates into CASSLRGQQGVPYNEQFF. This chain joins TRBV7-3 and TRBJ2-1, with a weak D call TRBD1 (6 bases). The V gene's germline CDR1 is SGHTA and CDR2 FQGTGA. The V end was cut by 1 base, the J end by 2 bases, with 18 bases between. The CDR3 sequence is 18 residues long. The full variable domain, completed using reference TRBV7-3 and TRBJ2-1, is GAGVSQTPSNKVTEKGKYVELRCDPISGHTALYWYRQSLGQGPEFLIYFQGTGAADDSGLPNDRFFAVRPEGSVSTLKIQRTERGDSAVYLCASSLRGQQGVPYNEQFFGPGTRLTVL.